This T cell receptor (beta chain) is from a study of shared clonotypes between healthy human individuals. The wider study: CD4 naive cells filled three plates per donor, CD4 memory three, CD8 naive two and CD8 memory one.

Assay used: immunoSEQ multiplex PCR; TCRdb lists only in-frame clones, some missing. The table has about 2 million clones, 85% to 95% seen once; the top ten hold roughly 0.13%. Adult Caucasians living in Nashville, Tennessee made up all of the donors. Turning to this clone: As yet, its antigen is unknown. This same CDR3 is encoded by further DNA sequences in the sample.

The CDR3 loop spans 14 amino acids. V was pared by 4 bases and J by 3 bases, with 3 bases of the junction left unmatched. In germline, CDR1 is MDHEN, CDR2 SYDVKM. General study findings and limits: A few donors had 4% to 5% of their naive CD4 clonotypes in common. Clonotypes which were not shared had lower generation probabilities than clonotypes that all four donors shared.

Sequencing was carried out using naive CD4+ T cells sorted from blood. Subset of the sample: CD45RA+ positively selected. The V and J genes are TRBV28 and TRBJ2-7; 10 positions match TRBD1. The sequence derives from a young man in good health. The CDR3 sequence is CASSSGTGVYEQYF. CDR3 in DNA: TGTGCCAGCAGTTCAGGGACAGGGGTCTACGAGCAGTACTTC.